The following is a T cell receptor beta chain sequence with its context. Its matching antigen is unknown. This CDR3 is built from 14 residues. Germline V gene data show CDR1 as SGHRS and CDR2 as YFSETQ. V was cut by 0 bases and J by 0 bases, with 7 bases left in between. The sample belongs to a study of long-term antiretroviral therapy in people with HIV. General study findings and limits: Every time point showed a repertoire led by clones expanded before ART. It was observed that HIV repertoires exhibited narrower CDR3 length ranges than controls.

Treatment for every participant with HIV took place in the United States. Samples were assayed with immunoSEQ v3.0 at survey level. It was roughly 40,000-50,000 T-cell genomes per sample that sequencing targeted. Here immunoSEQ multiplex PCR was the method, and the copy in TCRdb shows in-frame clones only, minus some. The sample holds under 20,000 clones, 60% to 85% seen once. The input for sequencing was unsorted PBMCs, taken roughly 2.1 years before starting antiretroviral therapy. This sequence was found in a man younger than 45 with HIV. The chain links TRBV5-1 to TRBJ2-7; D gene unclear. CDR3 sequence: CASSLDPSSYEQYF. CDR3 in DNA: TGCGCCAGCAGCTTGGATCCCAGCTCCTACGAGCAGTACTTC.